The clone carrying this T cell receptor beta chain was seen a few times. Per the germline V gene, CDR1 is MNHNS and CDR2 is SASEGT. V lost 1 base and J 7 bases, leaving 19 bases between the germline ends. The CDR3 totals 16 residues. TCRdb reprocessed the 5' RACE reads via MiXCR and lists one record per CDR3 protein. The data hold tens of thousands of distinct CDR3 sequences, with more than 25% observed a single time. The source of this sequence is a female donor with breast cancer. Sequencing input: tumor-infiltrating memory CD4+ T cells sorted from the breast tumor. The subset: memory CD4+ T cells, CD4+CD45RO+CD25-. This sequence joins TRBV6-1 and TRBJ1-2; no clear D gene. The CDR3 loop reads CASSEDRGRREVGYTF. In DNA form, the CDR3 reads TGTGCCAGCAGTGAAGACCGAGGGAGACGAGAGGTTGGCTACACCTTC.